These 26 T cell receptor beta chains were all obtained from the same sample, sequenced in a study of regulatory T cells in long-lasting Graves disease. Time point defined: persistent/refractory GD, antithyroid drugs over 5 years with positive TRAb. Scientists built the TCR library using RNA that was extracted from PBMCs. With iRepertoire HTBI primers and Arm-PCR of CDR3 regions, TCR beta libraries were built. In TCRdb, the multiplex PCR reads were re-called with MiXCR into one record per CDR3 protein. The table lists about 470,000 distinct CDR3 sequences, around 21% of them singletons. The sequencing used peripheral blood mononuclear cells (PBMCs), collected when the disease was refractory, from a patient treated with antithyroid drugs. The origin of the receptors is a female donor with Graves disease.

The chain links TRBV28 to TRBJ2-2; D is perhaps TRBD1 (6 bases). Germline V gives CDR1 MDHEN, CDR2 SYDVKM. This CDR3 spans 13 amino acids. The V end was cut by 8 bases, the J end by 1 base, with 8 bases between. The CDR3 DNA reads as TGTGCCAGCCGGGACATGAACACCGGGGAGCTGTTTTTT. Translation: CASRDMNTGELFF.

At least ten counts were recorded for this clonotype. The chain couples TRBV14 to TRBJ2-2; perhaps TRBD2 as D (6 bases). This CDR3 is built from 14 residues. The V end lost 3 bases, the J end lost 8 bases, and 13 bases lay between the germline ends. Germline V lookup: CDR1 SGHDN, CDR2 FVKESK. The CDR3 protein is CASSHSSGAGELFF. In DNA form, the CDR3 reads TGTGCCAGCAGCCACAGTAGCGGAGCGGGGGAGCTGTTTTTT.

In this sample, this clonotype turned up many times. The J gene is TRBJ1-1, the V gene TRBV12-3 or TRBV12-4; D perhaps matches TRBD1 (5 bases). The CDR3 has 15 amino acids. Trimming removed 0 bases from V and 2 bases from J, with 10 bases in between. The chain's CDR3 is CASSLAGGSNTEAFF. Written as DNA, the CDR3 is TGTGCCAGCAGTTTAGCCGGGGGGTCCAACACTGAAGCTTTCTTT.

This clonotype was observed a handful of times. This rearrangement joins TRBV20-1 to TRBJ1-1, with D uncertain. The ends were cut back, 0 bases at V and 0 bases at J, with 14 bases in the middle. There are 16 residues in the CDR3. Germline CDR1 DFQATT, CDR2 SNEGSKA (reference sequence). The CDR3 reads CSARDRLRGMNTEAFF. DNA for the CDR3: TGCAGTGCTAGAGATCGGTTGAGAGGGATGAACACTGAAGCTTTCTTT.

This clonotype appeared once. V usage is TRBV5-1 and J usage is TRBJ1-6, with a possible D match to TRBD1 (6 bases). CDR1 and CDR2 from the germline V gene are SGHRS and YFSETQ. The CDR3 spans 14 residues. The V gene lost 4 bases and the J gene lost 11 bases, with 16 bases spanning the gap. The CDR3 loop reads CASSVAEAGAPLHF. CDR3 DNA sequence: TGCGCCAGCAGCGTCGCGGAGGCAGGGGCACCCCTCCACTTT.

This clonotype occurred many times. This chain connects TRBV3-1 to TRBJ1-2; tentative D call: TRBD1 (5 bases). V dropped 0 bases and J dropped 6 bases, with 17 bases sitting between them. Germline V lookup: CDR1 LGHDT, CDR2 YNNKEL (reference sequence). CDR3 length: 16 residues. The chain's CDR3 is CASSQDLDTGPDGYTF. CDR3 bases: TGTGCCAGCAGCCAAGACTTGGACACAGGACCCGATGGCTACACCTTC.

This chain uses TRBV28 with TRBJ2-1; TRBD2 agrees at 9 bases. Germline assignment: CDR1 MDHEN and CDR2 SYDVKM. The CDR3 is 15 amino acids. Losses at the gene ends were 5 bases for V and 8 bases for J; bases not matched to a gene: 10. The CDR3 DNA reads TGTGCCAGCAGTCCATATAGCGGGAGTTGGGATGAGCAGTTCTTC. Protein sequence: CASSPYSGSWDEQFF. Using reference TRBV28 and TRBJ2-1 for the parts outside the CDR3, the full variable domain is DVKVTQSSRYLVKRTGEKVFLECVQDMDHENMFWYRQDPGLGLRLIYFSYDVKMKEKGDIPEGYSVSREKKERFSLILESASTNQTSMYLCASSPYSGSWDEQFFGPGTRLTVL.

This sequence joins TRBV28 and TRBJ2-3; TRBD2 matches at 7 bases. V was pared by 2 bases and J by 2 bases, with 4 bases of the junction left unmatched. The germline V gene has CDR1 MDHEN and CDR2 SYDVKM. The CDR3 sequence is 15 residues long. The DNA of the CDR3 is TGTGCCAGCAGTTTAACTAGCGTAACCACAGATACGCAGTATTTT. It encodes CASSLTSVTTDTQYF.

The J gene is TRBJ2-4, the V gene TRBV10-3, with a possible D match to TRBD2 (7 bases). This CDR3 has 14 amino acids. Trimming pared 5 bases from V and 8 bases from J, leaving 16 bases between. CDR1 ENHRY and CDR2 SYGVKD come from the germline V gene. The CDR3 sequence: CAISTGRSGDIQYF. CDR3 DNA sequence: TGTGCCATCAGTACAGGGAGAAGCGGGGACATTCAGTACTTC.

There are many counts of this clonotype. For the CDR3, the DNA is TGTGCTAGTGGTTTGGACATGAACACTGAAGCTTTCTTT. Protein product: CASGLDMNTEAFF. The chain uses TRBV12-5 and TRBJ1-1; D gene unclear. The CDR3 spans 13 residues. CDR1 is LGHNT and CDR2 is FRNRAP in the germline V gene. Trimming took off 1 base at V and 0 bases at J, with 3 bases between the two ends.

This clonotype was observed many times. The rearrangement uses TRBV2 and TRBJ2-7, with 13 bases lining up with TRBD2. V dropped 3 bases and J dropped 0; count of bases not matched to a gene: 2. This CDR3 is built from 16 residues. In germline, CDR1 is SNHLY, CDR2 FYNNEI. The CDR3 spells CASSEWTSGSSYEQYF. CDR3 nucleotide sequence: TGTGCCAGCAGTGAGTGGACTAGCGGGAGCTCCTACGAGCAGTACTTC. The full variable domain, rest sourced from reference TRBV2 and TRBJ2-7, is EPEVTQTPSHQVTQMGQEVILRCVPISNHLYFYWYRQILGQKVEFLVSFYNNEISEKSEIFDDQFSVERPDGSNFTLKIRSTKLEDSAMYFCASSEWTSGSSYEQYFGPGTRLTVT.

This chain connects TRBV6-2 or TRBV6-3 to TRBJ2-7; D uncertain. Per germline, CDR1 MNHEY and CDR2 SVGEGT. Trimming removed 5 bases from V and 2 bases from J, with 13 bases in between. The CDR3 loop spans 14 amino acids. CDR3 nucleotide sequence: TGTGCCAGCAGTCCGAGGACCCAAGCCTACGAGCAGTACTTC. Amino acid sequence: CASSPRTQAYEQYF.

As for this clonotype: One junction end disagrees with the germline gene, perhaps due to a read error. J is TRBJ2-7 and V is TRBV6-5, with 10 nucleotides matching TRBD1. Germline V CDR1 and CDR2: MNHEY, SVGAGI. The CDR3 is 15 amino acids. CDR3 bases: TGTACCAGCAGTTACTCTGGGGACAGGGGCTACGAGCAGTACTTC. Translation gives CTSSYSGDRGYEQYF.

The rearrangement joins TRBV7-8 to TRBJ2-4, with D unclear. This CDR3 is built from 13 residues. The germline V gene has CDR1 SGHVS and CDR2 FQNEAQ. The V gene lost 0 bases and the J gene lost 9 bases, with 9 bases spanning the gap. CDR3 in amino acids: CASSLADESIQYF. The CDR3 DNA sequence: TGTGCCAGCAGCTTAGCGGACGAGAGCATTCAGTACTTC.

The V call is TRBV20-1, the J call TRBJ1-1, with 8 bases identical to TRBD1. CDR1 is DFQATT, CDR2 SNEGSKA, per germline (reference sequence). J lost 10 bases, V lost 1 base, and 2 bases had no gene match. The length of the CDR3 is 11 residues. In nucleotides, the CDR3 is TGCAGTGCTAGAGTAACAGGGGGAGCTTTCTTT. Translated, it gives CSARVTGGAFF.

This chain joins TRBV30 and TRBJ1-1; weak D call: TRBD1 (5 bases). V shed 1 base and J shed 4 bases, with 19 bases lying between them. From germline, CDR1 is GTSNPN and CDR2 SVGIG (reference sequence). This CDR3 is built from 16 residues. CDR3: CAWSAPGGGGITEAFF. DNA of the CDR3: TGTGCCTGGAGTGCACCCGGTGGGGGAGGAATCACTGAAGCTTTCTTT.

The sample holds a few counts of this clonotype. The V call is TRBV27, the J call TRBJ2-7; a possible D gene is TRBD1 (7 bases). Germline lookup yields CDR1 MNHEY and CDR2 SMNVEV (reference sequence). This CDR3 is built from 14 residues. V dropped 5 bases and J dropped 7 bases, with 18 bases sitting between them. CDR3 sequence reads: CASSLTGRGEEQYF. CDR3 nucleotide sequence: TGTGCCAGCAGTCTCACCGGCAGGGGGGAAGAGCAGTACTTC.

This clonotype was seen more than once but under ten times. This sequence joins TRBV3-1 and TRBJ1-2; TRBD1 matches 11 bases. Germline CDR1 and CDR2: LGHDT and YNNKEL (reference sequence). V shed 2 bases and J 7 bases; nucleotides not matched to a gene: 6. This CDR3 comprises 15 residues. CDR3 amino acids: CASSQPGQGAGGYTF. CDR3 nucleotides: TGTGCCAGCAGCCAACCCGGACAGGGGGCGGGTGGCTACACCTTC.

At least ten counts were recorded for this clonotype. The chain employs TRBV28 and TRBJ2-5, with 10 nucleotides matching TRBD1. Per the germline V gene, CDR1 is MDHEN and CDR2 is SYDVKM. V gave up 5 bases and J gave up 4 bases; unmatched junction bases: 16. The CDR3 is 18 residues long. CDR3: CASSDPGQGFPVAETQYF. CDR3 DNA sequence: TGTGCCAGCAGTGATCCGGGACAGGGGTTCCCGGTTGCAGAGACCCAGTACTTC.

This clonotype was seen repeatedly, ten times or more. The germline gene is not matched at one end of the junction; a read error may be the cause. The chain combines TRBV28 with TRBJ1-5; maybe TRBD1 (6 bases). Looked up from germline, CDR1 is MDHEN and CDR2 is SYDVKM. The CDR3 consists of 15 residues. The CDR3 sequence is CANSLLDRSGQPQHF. As DNA, the CDR3 is TGTGCCAACAGTTTATTGGACAGATCCGGGCAGCCCCAGCATTTT.

There are a few counts of this clonotype. CDR3 nucleotides: TGCGCCAGCAGCTTGGGTGACAGAGAGGGCAATCAGCCCCAGCATTTT. Translating it yields CASSLGDREGNQPQHF. The V gene is TRBV5-1, the J gene TRBJ1-5; maybe TRBD1 (5 bases). Germline-derived CDR1 and CDR2 are SGHRS and YFSETQ. Deletions cut 0 bases from V and 2 bases from J, with 12 bases between. The CDR3 runs to 16 residues.

This clonotype was seen a few times. The rearrangement links TRBV7-9 to TRBJ2-1, with 11 nucleotides matching TRBD2. Germline V gene data show CDR1 as SEHNR and CDR2 as FQNEAQ (reference sequence). The CDR3 covers 14 residues. The V and J ends lost 7 bases and 4 bases, in that order; junction bases with no gene match: 3. CDR3 protein: CASTTSGRYNEQFF. The CDR3 nucleotides read TGTGCCAGCACCACTAGCGGGAGATACAATGAGCAGTTCTTC.

This sequence joins TRBV6-1 and TRBJ2-3; 10 nucleotides align to TRBD1. Germline values: CDR1 MNHNS, CDR2 SASEGT. V was clipped by 5 bases and J by 6 bases; unmatched bases: 5. This CDR3 region has 14 residues. Written as DNA, the CDR3 is TGTGCCAGCAGTAGACAGGGGGCGCGGGATACGCAGTATTTT. It translates to CASSRQGARDTQYF.

This clonotype was seen many times. This chain connects TRBV7-6 to TRBJ2-1; TRBD2 matches 8 bases. Germline CDR1 is SGHVS and CDR2 is FNYEAQ. The V segment lost 1 base and the J segment 4 bases; nucleotides outside the gene matches: 3. CDR3 length: 15 amino acids. The CDR3 nucleotides are TGTGCCAGCAGCTTAGGGTCGGGAGGGTACAATGAGCAGTTCTTC. Amino acids: CASSLGSGGYNEQFF. The full variable domain, completed using reference TRBV7-6 and TRBJ2-1, is GAGVSQSPRYKVTKRGQDVALRCDPISGHVSLYWYRQALGQGPEFLTYFNYEAQQDKSGLPNDRFSAERPEGSISTLTIQRTEQRDSAMYRCASSLGSGGYNEQFFGPGTRLTVL.

About this clonotype itself: An end of the junction differs from the germline gene, which may be a read error. The rearrangement links TRBV6-1 to TRBJ1-1, with D perhaps matching TRBD1 (6 bases). The CDR3 consists of 14 residues. Germline CDR1 is MNHNS and CDR2 is SASEGT. The CDR3 DNA reads TGTGCCAGCAGAGTCCTCGGGGGCTCCACTGAAGCTTCCTTT. Its translation is CASRVLGGSTEASF.

On this clonotype: Since a much larger clone is just one base distant, this may be a read error. V usage is TRBV30 and J usage is TRBJ2-7; the match to TRBD1 covers 9 bases. Germline-derived CDR1 and CDR2 are GTSNPN and SVGIG (reference sequence). The CDR3 spans 14 residues. DNA for the CDR3: TGTGCCCGGAGTATTATGGGACAGGGACCCGAGCAGTACTTC. Translated: CARSIMGQGPEQYF.